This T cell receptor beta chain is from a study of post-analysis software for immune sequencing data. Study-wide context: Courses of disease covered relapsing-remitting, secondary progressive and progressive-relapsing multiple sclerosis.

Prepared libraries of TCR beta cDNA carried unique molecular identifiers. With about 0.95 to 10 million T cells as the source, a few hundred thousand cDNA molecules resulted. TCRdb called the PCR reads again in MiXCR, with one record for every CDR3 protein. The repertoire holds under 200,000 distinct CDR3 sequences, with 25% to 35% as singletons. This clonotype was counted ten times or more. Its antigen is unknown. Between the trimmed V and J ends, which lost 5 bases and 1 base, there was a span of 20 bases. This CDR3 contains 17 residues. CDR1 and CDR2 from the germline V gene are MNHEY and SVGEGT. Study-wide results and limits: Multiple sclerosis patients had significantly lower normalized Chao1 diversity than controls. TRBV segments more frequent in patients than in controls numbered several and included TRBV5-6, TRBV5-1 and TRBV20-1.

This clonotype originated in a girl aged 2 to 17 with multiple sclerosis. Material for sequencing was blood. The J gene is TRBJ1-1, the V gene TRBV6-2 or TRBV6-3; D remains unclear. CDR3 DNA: TGTGCCAGCAGTACCAAACCACACCGAGTGGGGAACACTGAAGCTTTCTTT. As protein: CASSTKPHRVGNTEAFF.